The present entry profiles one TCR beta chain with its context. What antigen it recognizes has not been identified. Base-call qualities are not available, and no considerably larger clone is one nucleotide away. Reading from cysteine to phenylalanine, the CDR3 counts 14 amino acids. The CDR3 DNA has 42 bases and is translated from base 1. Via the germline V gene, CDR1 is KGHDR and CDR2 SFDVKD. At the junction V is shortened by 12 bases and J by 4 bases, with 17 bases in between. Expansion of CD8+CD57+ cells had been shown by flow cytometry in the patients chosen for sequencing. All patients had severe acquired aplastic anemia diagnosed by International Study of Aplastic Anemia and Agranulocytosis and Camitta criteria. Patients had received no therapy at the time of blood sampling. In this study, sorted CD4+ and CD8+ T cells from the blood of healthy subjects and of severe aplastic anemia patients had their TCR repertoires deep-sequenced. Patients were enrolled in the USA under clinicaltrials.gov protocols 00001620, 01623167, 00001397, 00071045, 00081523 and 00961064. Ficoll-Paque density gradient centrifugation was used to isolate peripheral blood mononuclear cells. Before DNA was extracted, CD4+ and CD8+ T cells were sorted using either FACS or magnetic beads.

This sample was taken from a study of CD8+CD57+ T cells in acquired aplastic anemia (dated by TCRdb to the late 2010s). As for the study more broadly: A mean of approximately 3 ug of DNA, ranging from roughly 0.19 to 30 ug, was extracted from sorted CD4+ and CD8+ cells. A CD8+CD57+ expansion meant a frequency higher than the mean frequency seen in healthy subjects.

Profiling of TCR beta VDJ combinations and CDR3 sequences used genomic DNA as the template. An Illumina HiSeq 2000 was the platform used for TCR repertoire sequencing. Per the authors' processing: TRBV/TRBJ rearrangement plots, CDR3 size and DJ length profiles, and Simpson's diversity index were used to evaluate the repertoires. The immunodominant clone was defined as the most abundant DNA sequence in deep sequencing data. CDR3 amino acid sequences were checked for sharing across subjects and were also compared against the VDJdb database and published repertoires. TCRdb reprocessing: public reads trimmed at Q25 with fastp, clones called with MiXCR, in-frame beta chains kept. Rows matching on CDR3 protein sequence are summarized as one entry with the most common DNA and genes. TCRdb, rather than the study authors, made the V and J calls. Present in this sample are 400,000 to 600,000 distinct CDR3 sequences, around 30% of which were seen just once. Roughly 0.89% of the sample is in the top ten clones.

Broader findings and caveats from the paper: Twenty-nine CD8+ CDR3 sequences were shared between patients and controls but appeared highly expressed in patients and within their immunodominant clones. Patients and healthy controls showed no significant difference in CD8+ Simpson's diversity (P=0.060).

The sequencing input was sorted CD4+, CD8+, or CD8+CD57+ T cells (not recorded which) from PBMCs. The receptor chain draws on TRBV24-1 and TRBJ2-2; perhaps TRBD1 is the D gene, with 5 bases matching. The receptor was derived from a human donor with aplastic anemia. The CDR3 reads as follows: CALYVQGSTGELFF. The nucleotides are TGTGCCTTATATGTCCAGGGTAGCACCGGGGAGCTGTTTTTT.